These T cell receptor beta chains were read from a single sample in a study of shared clonotypes between healthy human individuals. Clones were read by immunoSEQ multiplex PCR, and TCRdb kept only the in-frame ones, dropping some. The sample includes millions of clones, approximately 93% of them seen just once. Material: naive CD4+ T cells from PBMCs. These receptor sequences come from a young man in good health. Some clones in this sample may be carry-over from other donors' samples. The CDR3 runs from the conserved cysteine through the conserved F or W. The D gene is left open where the match is weak. Clone size is shown for a subset of rows, as once, few, many or a class of expanded clone.

clone_size j_call d_call v_call cdr3_length cdr3_aa cdr3_nt
- TRBJ2-1 TRBD1 TRBV5-1 13 CASSLEGQVVGFF TGCGCCAGCAGCTTGGAGGGACAGGTCGTTGGGTTCTTC
- TRBJ2-7 TRBD2 TRBV20-1 10 CSAREVEQYF TGCAGTGCGCGGGAGGTCGAGCAGTACTTC
- TRBJ1-1 TRBD1 TRBV29-1 15 CSVGPGGAMNTEAFF TGCAGCGTTGGCCCAGGGGGGGCAATGAACACTGAAGCTTTCTTT
- TRBJ2-4 TRBD1 TRBV5-5 13 CASSPGTGYIQYF TGTGCCAGCAGCCCCGGGACAGGGTACATTCAGTACTTC
- TRBJ2-7 - TRBV28 12 CASGSGVREQYF TGTGCCAGCGGGTCAGGGGTGCGGGAGCAGTACTTC
- TRBJ2-5 - TRBV27 14 CASSLPGSGETQYF TGTGCCAGCAGTTTACCCGGGAGCGGAGAGACCCAGTACTTC
- TRBJ2-1 - TRBV27 16 CASSSPRRAVYNEQFF TGTGCCAGCAGTTCTCCCCGTCGAGCGGTGTACAATGAGCAGTTCTTC
once TRBJ1-2 TRBD1 TRBV7-9 14 CASSLGTGGADYTF TGTGCCAGCAGCTTAGGGACAGGGGGCGCGGACTACACCTTC
- TRBJ2-7 - TRBV2 14 CASTEEGVGHEQYF TGTGCCAGCACCGAAGAAGGGGTAGGGCACGAGCAGTACTTC
- TRBJ1-3 - TRBV9 13 CASSPRPGNTIYF TGTGCCAGCAGCCCTCGTCCTGGAAACACCATATATTTT
- TRBJ1-1 - TRBV28 15 CASTTGGAANTEAFF TGTGCCAGCACAACTGGGGGGGCTGCGAACACTGAAGCTTTCTTT
- TRBJ1-2 - TRBV7-9 14 CASSLIADSYGYTF TGTGCCAGCAGCCTCATTGCGGACAGCTATGGCTACACCTTC
once TRBJ2-7 - TRBV2 15 CASSYRAGRAYEQYF TGTGCCTCCTCATATCGGGCGGGAAGAGCCTACGAGCAGTACTTC